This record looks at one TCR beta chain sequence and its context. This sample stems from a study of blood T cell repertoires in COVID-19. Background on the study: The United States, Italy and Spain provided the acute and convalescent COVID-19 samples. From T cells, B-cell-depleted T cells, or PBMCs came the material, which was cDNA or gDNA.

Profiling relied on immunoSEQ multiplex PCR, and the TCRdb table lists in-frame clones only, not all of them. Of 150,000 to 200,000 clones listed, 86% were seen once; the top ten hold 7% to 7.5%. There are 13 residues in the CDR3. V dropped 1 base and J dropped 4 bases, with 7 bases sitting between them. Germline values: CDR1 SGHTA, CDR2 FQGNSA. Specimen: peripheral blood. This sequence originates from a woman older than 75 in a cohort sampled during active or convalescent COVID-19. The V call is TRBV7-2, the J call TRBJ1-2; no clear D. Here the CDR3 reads CASSLVQFYGYTF. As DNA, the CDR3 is TGTGCCAGCAGCTTAGTACAGTTCTATGGCTACACCTTC.